This TCR beta chain was identified in a study of follicular helper T cells after annual influenza vaccination. Study outcomes and limitations: Undersampling of larger non-cTfh compartments could not be excluded.

About this clone itself: Its antigen is unidentified.

The V gene lost 7 bases and the J gene lost 1 base, with 11 bases spanning the gap. CDR1 and CDR2 (germline): SGHRS, YFSETQ. This CDR3 contains 14 residues. Repertoires were generated with immunoSEQ multiplex PCR, while TCRdb's copy carries only in-frame clones and drops some. The top ten clones hold just under 3% of a sample with some 2,100 clones, around 87% of them seen once. Time point here: 2015-2016 season, pre-vaccination. The genes are TRBV5-1 and TRBJ2-2; D perhaps matches TRBD2 (6 bases). The specimen was CXCR5- memory CD4+ T cells sorted from blood, collected on the day of influenza vaccination. The sequence was collected from an adult who received the influenza vaccine. This CDR3 is CASGRTGNTGELFF. The CDR3 nucleotides are TGCGCCAGCGGGAGGACGGGGAACACCGGGGAGCTGTTTTTT. The whole variable domain, filled in from reference TRBV5-1 and TRBJ2-2, reads KAGVTQTPRYLIKTRGQQVTLSCSPISGHRSVSWYQQTPGQGLQFLFEYFSETQRNKGNFPGRFSGRQFSNSRSEMNVSTLELGDSALYLCASGRTGNTGELFFGEGSRLTVL.